A selection of T cell receptor beta chains follows, all from one sample in a study of T cells in localized non-small cell lung cancer. Here immunoSEQ multiplex PCR was the method, and the copy in TCRdb shows in-frame clones only, minus some. The sample has some 11,000 clones, more than 45% seen once; the top ten hold around 4%. Material: lymph node tissue, obtained before any cancer treatment. Receptors were obtained from a woman aged 35-70 years with stage II squamous cell lung carcinoma. Both conserved end residues are part of each CDR3. D genes are given only for firm matches. Clone size is stated in some rows and not others, as once, few, many or a class when expanded.

-	TRBV19	-	TRBJ1-2	TGTGCCAGTAGTATAGTGTCCAGGAACTATGGTTACACCTTC	CASSIVSRNYGYTF
-	TRBV9	TRBD1	TRBJ1-3	TGTGCCAGCAGGGGGCCGGGACAGGGCCCCTACACCATATATTTT	CASRGPGQGPYTIYF
medium-sized	TRBV6-8	-	TRBJ1-2	TGTGCCAGCAGTTACCGTGGGGGCTATGGCTACACCTTC	CASSYRGGYGYTF
few	TRBV7-6	-	TRBJ1-4	TGTGCCAGCAGCTTAGGCCAGAACCTCGGGGAAAAACTGTTTTTT	CASSLGQNLGEKLFF
-	TRBV1	-	TRBJ2-3	TGCGCCAGCAGACGCGAACCAGATACGCAGTATTTT	CASRREPDTQYF
-	TRBV29-1	-	TRBJ1-1	TGCAGCGTTGAAGACGGGAACACTGAAGCTTTCTTT	CSVEDGNTEAFF
-	TRBV5-1	TRBD1	TRBJ2-2	TGCGCCAGCAGCTTATACAGGGGTCGAGGGGACGCCACCGGGGAGCTGTTTTTT	CASSLYRGRGDATGELFF
-	TRBV9	-	TRBJ2-7	TGTGCCAGCTCCTCCAGAGGAGGGTTAGAGCAGTACTTC	CASSSRGGLEQYF
-	TRBV19	-	TRBJ1-1	TGTGCCAGTAGCATGGGGGACGCGAGGACTGAAGCTTTCTTT	CASSMGDARTEAFF
once	TRBV18	-	TRBJ1-5	TGTGCCAGCTCCTACAGGTCGGGGGAAACCAATCAGCCCCAGCATTTT	CASSYRSGETNQPQHF
once	TRBV18	-	TRBJ1-5	TGTGCCAGCTCACCAGCGGGCTATCAGCCCCAGCATTTT	CASSPAGYQPQHF
-	TRBV5-1	-	TRBJ2-7	TGCGCCAGCAGCTTGGAATCGCAAGGATTCTACGAGCAGTACTTC	CASSLESQGFYEQYF
few	TRBV7-6	-	TRBJ2-7	TGTGCCAGCAGCCGTGACGGGGACATCTACGAGCAGTACTTC	CASSRDGDIYEQYF
-	TRBV25-1	-	TRBJ1-1	TGTGCCAGCAGTGAATCCTTCGGGAACACTGAAGCTTTCTTT	CASSESFGNTEAFF
-	TRBV12-2	-	TRBJ1-5	TGTGCAAGTCGCTCCACCCTGAGGGGGCCCCTTAAACGTAATCAGCCCCAGCATTTT	CASRSTLRGPLKRNQPQHF
-	TRBV18	-	TRBJ2-1	TGTGCCAGCTCACCACTGGCCGGATCCTCCTACTACAATGAGCAGTTCTTC	CASSPLAGSSYYNEQFF
-	TRBV5-1	TRBD1	TRBJ1-1	TGCGCCAGCAGCGAGAGGACAGGGGGAACTGAAGCTTTCTTT	CASSERTGGTEAFF
-	TRBV16	-	TRBJ2-3	TGTGCCAGCAGCCAATGGCTCAGGTCGACAGATACGCAGTATTTT	CASSQWLRSTDTQYF
-	TRBV29-1	-	TRBJ1-1	TGCAGCGTCCTTGGTGGGGGGAACACTGAAGCTTTCTTT	CSVLGGGNTEAFF
-	TRBV30	-	TRBJ2-5	TGTGCCTGGAGTTCCCTTATAGGGGAGACCCAGTACTTC	CAWSSLIGETQYF